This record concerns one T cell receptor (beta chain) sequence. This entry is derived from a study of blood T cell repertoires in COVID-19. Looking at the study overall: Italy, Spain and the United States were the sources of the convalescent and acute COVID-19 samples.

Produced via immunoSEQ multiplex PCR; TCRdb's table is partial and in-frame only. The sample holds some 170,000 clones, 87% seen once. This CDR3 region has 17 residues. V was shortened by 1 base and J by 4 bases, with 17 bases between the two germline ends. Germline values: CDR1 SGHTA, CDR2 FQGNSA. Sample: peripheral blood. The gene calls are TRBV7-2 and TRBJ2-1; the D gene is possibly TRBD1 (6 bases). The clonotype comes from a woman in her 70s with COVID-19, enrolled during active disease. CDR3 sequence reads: CASSLVGVGQRYNEQFF. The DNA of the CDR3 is TGTGCCAGCAGCTTAGTAGGCGTAGGACAGCGATACAATGAGCAGTTCTTC.